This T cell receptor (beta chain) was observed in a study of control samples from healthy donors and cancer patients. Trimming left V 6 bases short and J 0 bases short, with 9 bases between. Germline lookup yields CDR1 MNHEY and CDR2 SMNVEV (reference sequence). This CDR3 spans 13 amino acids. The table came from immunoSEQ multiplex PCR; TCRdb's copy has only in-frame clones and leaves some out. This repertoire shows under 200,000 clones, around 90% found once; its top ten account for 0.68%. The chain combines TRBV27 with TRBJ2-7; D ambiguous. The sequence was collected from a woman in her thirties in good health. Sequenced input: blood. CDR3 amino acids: CASSSGSSYEQYF. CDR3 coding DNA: TGTGCCAGCAGCTCCGGGTCCTCCTACGAGCAGTACTTC.